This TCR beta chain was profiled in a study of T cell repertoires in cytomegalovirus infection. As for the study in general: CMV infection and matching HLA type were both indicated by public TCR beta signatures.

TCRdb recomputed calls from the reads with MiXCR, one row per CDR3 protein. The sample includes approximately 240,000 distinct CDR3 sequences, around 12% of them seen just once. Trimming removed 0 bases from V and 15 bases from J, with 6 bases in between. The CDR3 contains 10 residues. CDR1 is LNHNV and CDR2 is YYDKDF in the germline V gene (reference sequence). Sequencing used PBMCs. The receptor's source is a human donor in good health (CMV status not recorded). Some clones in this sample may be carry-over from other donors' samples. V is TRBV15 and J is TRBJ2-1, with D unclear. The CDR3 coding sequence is TGTGCCACCAGCAGAGATCTTGTGTTCTTC. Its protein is CATSRDLVFF.